A single sample gave rise to the 9 T cell receptor beta chains below, sequenced in a study of spatial heterogeneity in lung cancer. These receptors have no identified antigens. Study results and caveats: Expanded intratumoral alpha and beta TCR counts tracked tumor mutation counts.

The time point here: sample taken at primary tumor resection. Each CDR3 protein gets one entry after TCRdb re-called the 5' RACE reads with MiXCR. Among 16,000 or so distinct CDR3 sequences listed, around 6.5% were seen once. The material sequenced was lung tumor tissue, taken at surgery. The receptors originated from a female donor with early-stage non-small cell lung cancer.

A remark on this clonotype: As an off-target read in a library built for alpha chains, this beta chain has a frequency of little significance. Written as DNA, the CDR3 is TGTGCCATCAACGGCGGGAAGAGCACAGATACGCAGTATTTT. Translated: CAINGGKSTDTQYF. The chain uses TRBV10-3 and TRBJ2-3; a possible D gene is TRBD2 (6 bases). This CDR3 comprises 14 residues. Trimming stripped 7 bases from V and 0 bases from J, with 11 bases between. Germline lookup yields CDR1 ENHRY and CDR2 SYGVKD.

This clonotype was seen more than once but under ten times. This beta chain lies outside the target of a library built for alpha chains; its clone size means little. This rearrangement joins TRBV3-1 to TRBJ2-2; 7 bases match TRBD1. The CDR3 is 15 residues long. Germline CDR1 is LGHDT and CDR2 is YNNKEL (reference sequence). After removal of 5 bases from V and 4 bases from J, the junction contained 7 bases not matched to a gene. The CDR3 DNA sequence: TGTGCCAGCAGCTTAGACAGGGCAACCACCGGGGAGCTGTTTTTT. Amino acid sequence: CASSLDRATTGELFF.

This clonotype was recorded many times. As an off-target read in a library built for alpha chains, this beta chain has a frequency of little significance. J is TRBJ2-1 and V is TRBV6-5; weak D call: TRBD1 (6 bases). Germline lookup yields CDR1 MNHEY and CDR2 SVGAGI. The CDR3 totals 13 residues. Trimming left V 6 bases short and J 4 bases short, with 10 bases between. The DNA for the CDR3 is TGTGCCAGCAGGGCAGGGGCATACAATGAGCAGTTCTTC. Protein sequence: CASRAGAYNEQFF.

With respect to this clonotype: This beta chain was picked up by a library intended for alpha chains and is off target, so its count carries little meaning. J is TRBJ2-7 and V is TRBV7-3; D call uncertain. V was shortened by 3 bases and J by 6 bases, with 12 bases between the two germline ends. Per the germline V gene, CDR1 is SGHTA and CDR2 is FQGTGA. CDR3 length: 13 residues. The CDR3 coding sequence is TGTGCCAGCAGCTTTACCTACGGCGCCGAGCAGTACTTC. Protein product: CASSFTYGAEQYF.

The table lists this clonotype with many counts. This beta chain slipped into a library made for alpha chains as a stray read, so its size is not meaningful. This chain connects TRBV9 to TRBJ2-5; D not resolved. V was shortened by 3 bases and J by 3 bases, with 15 bases between the two germline ends. Per germline, CDR1 SGDLS and CDR2 YYNGEE. The CDR3 runs 15 residues. CDR3 DNA sequence: TGTGCCAGCAGCGAGAGCGTTACGGCCGAAGAGACCCAGTACTTC. It specifies CASSESVTAEETQYF.

Many counts were recorded for this clonotype. This beta chain is a stray read from a library made for alpha chains; its abundance is not meaningful. This chain links TRBV6-2 or TRBV6-3 with TRBJ1-5, with 7 bases aligning to TRBD1. CDR1 and CDR2 from the germline V gene are MNHEY and SVGEGT. J was trimmed by 10 bases and V by 6 bases; bases with no gene match: 6. The CDR3 extends over 12 amino acids. This CDR3 reads CASRPQGGPQHF. The CDR3 bases are TGTGCCAGCAGACCCCAGGGGGGCCCCCAGCATTTT.

This clonotype came up many times. This beta chain was picked up by a library intended for alpha chains and is off target, so its count carries little meaning. The chain employs TRBV7-8 and TRBJ1-4; no definite D call. Trimming shortened V by 1 base and J by 5 bases, and 11 bases separated the two germline ends. The CDR3 length is 15 residues. Looked up from germline, CDR1 is SGHVS and CDR2 is FQNEAQ. The chain's CDR3 is CASSLGALRNEKLFF. DNA of the CDR3: TGTGCCAGCAGCTTAGGGGCCCTACGGAATGAAAAACTGTTTTTT.

This clonotype occurred many times. A library made for alpha chains picked up this beta chain off target, so its size means little. This chain joins TRBV25-1 and TRBJ1-3; D is unclear. Germline V gives CDR1 MGHDK, CDR2 SYGVNS. The CDR3 covers 12 residues. Trimming removed 6 bases from V and 4 bases from J, with 7 bases in between. In nucleotides, the CDR3 is TGTGCCAGCAGCCTTCAGGGAAACACCATATATTTT. Translating it yields CASSLQGNTIYF. The full variable domain, completed using reference TRBV25-1 and TRBJ1-3, is EADIYQTPRYLVIGTGKKITLECSQTMGHDKMYWYQQDPGMELHLIHYSYGVNSTEKGDLSSESTVSRIRTEHFPLTLESARPSHTSQYLCASSLQGNTIYFGEGSWLTVV.

This clonotype was seen at least ten times. Found in a library prepared for alpha chains, this beta chain is an off-target read, and its abundance has little meaning. J is TRBJ2-1 and V is TRBV19; 8 bases fit TRBD2. From germline, CDR1 is LNHDA and CDR2 SQIVND (reference sequence). The CDR3 totals 15 residues. V gave up 7 bases and J gave up 0 bases; unmatched junction bases: 5. CDR3 loop: CASTLRGASYNEQFF. Here the CDR3 DNA reads TGTGCCAGTACACTGCGGGGGGCCTCCTACAATGAGCAGTTCTTC. The full variable domain, in which reference TRBV19 and TRBJ2-1 provide the parts outside the CDR3, is DGGITQSPKYLFRKEGQNVTLSCEQNLNHDAMYWYRQDPGQGLRLIYYSQIVNDFQKGDIAEGYSVSREKKESFPLTVTSAQKNPTAFYLCASTLRGASYNEQFFGPGTRLTVL.